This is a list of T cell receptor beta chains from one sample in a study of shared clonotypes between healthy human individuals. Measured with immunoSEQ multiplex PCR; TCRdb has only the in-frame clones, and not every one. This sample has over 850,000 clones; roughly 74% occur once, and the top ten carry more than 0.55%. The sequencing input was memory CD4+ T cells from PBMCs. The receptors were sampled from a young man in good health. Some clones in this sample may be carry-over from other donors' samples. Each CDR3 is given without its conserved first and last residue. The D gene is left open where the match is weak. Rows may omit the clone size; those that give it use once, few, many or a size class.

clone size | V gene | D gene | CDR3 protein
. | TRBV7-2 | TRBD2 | ASSLGGSRDTQY
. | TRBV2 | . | ASSEHGAGEF
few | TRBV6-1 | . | ASSTKSGNTGELF
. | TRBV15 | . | ATRGGNGNEQF
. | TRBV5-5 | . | ARPNGRGTYEQY
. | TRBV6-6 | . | ASSYSQSGVGGYT
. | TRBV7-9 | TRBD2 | ASSLGLAGVLNEQF
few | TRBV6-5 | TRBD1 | ASSYTPDRARETQY
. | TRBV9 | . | ASSVDRELGGELF
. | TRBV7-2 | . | ASSPGLGVNYGYT